This T cell receptor beta chain was observed in a study of T cells in Graves' hyperthyroidism and ophthalmopathy. The TCR beta CDR3 regions underwent amplification using RNA transcripts as the source. HTBI primers drove first-round RT-PCR of the TCR CDR3. Using its own MiXCR run on the multiplex PCR reads, TCRdb lists one record per CDR3 protein. The data hold about 420,000 distinct CDR3 sequences, with roughly 13% observed a single time. V dropped 3 bases and J dropped 0 bases, with 14 bases sitting between them. CDR3 length equals 16 residues. The germline V gene encodes CDR1 GTSNPN and CDR2 SVGIG (reference sequence). This clonotype came up a few times.

The receptor was isolated from a woman aged 18-30 years with Graves' hyperthyroidism. V gene TRBV30 combines with J gene TRBJ2-2, with a possible D match to TRBD2 (6 bases). Sequenced: blood. The CDR3 coding sequence is TGTGCCTGGAGGGAGGGACCTAAAGCGAACACCGGGGAGCTGTTTTTT. Encoded protein: CAWREGPKANTGELFF. Combining the CDR3 with reference TRBV30 and TRBJ2-2 gives the whole variable domain SQTIHQWPATLVQPVGSPLSLECTVEGTSNPNLYWYRQAAGRGLQLLFYSVGIGQISSEVPQNLSASRPQDRQFILSSKKLLLSDSGFYLCAWREGPKANTGELFFGEGSRLTVL.